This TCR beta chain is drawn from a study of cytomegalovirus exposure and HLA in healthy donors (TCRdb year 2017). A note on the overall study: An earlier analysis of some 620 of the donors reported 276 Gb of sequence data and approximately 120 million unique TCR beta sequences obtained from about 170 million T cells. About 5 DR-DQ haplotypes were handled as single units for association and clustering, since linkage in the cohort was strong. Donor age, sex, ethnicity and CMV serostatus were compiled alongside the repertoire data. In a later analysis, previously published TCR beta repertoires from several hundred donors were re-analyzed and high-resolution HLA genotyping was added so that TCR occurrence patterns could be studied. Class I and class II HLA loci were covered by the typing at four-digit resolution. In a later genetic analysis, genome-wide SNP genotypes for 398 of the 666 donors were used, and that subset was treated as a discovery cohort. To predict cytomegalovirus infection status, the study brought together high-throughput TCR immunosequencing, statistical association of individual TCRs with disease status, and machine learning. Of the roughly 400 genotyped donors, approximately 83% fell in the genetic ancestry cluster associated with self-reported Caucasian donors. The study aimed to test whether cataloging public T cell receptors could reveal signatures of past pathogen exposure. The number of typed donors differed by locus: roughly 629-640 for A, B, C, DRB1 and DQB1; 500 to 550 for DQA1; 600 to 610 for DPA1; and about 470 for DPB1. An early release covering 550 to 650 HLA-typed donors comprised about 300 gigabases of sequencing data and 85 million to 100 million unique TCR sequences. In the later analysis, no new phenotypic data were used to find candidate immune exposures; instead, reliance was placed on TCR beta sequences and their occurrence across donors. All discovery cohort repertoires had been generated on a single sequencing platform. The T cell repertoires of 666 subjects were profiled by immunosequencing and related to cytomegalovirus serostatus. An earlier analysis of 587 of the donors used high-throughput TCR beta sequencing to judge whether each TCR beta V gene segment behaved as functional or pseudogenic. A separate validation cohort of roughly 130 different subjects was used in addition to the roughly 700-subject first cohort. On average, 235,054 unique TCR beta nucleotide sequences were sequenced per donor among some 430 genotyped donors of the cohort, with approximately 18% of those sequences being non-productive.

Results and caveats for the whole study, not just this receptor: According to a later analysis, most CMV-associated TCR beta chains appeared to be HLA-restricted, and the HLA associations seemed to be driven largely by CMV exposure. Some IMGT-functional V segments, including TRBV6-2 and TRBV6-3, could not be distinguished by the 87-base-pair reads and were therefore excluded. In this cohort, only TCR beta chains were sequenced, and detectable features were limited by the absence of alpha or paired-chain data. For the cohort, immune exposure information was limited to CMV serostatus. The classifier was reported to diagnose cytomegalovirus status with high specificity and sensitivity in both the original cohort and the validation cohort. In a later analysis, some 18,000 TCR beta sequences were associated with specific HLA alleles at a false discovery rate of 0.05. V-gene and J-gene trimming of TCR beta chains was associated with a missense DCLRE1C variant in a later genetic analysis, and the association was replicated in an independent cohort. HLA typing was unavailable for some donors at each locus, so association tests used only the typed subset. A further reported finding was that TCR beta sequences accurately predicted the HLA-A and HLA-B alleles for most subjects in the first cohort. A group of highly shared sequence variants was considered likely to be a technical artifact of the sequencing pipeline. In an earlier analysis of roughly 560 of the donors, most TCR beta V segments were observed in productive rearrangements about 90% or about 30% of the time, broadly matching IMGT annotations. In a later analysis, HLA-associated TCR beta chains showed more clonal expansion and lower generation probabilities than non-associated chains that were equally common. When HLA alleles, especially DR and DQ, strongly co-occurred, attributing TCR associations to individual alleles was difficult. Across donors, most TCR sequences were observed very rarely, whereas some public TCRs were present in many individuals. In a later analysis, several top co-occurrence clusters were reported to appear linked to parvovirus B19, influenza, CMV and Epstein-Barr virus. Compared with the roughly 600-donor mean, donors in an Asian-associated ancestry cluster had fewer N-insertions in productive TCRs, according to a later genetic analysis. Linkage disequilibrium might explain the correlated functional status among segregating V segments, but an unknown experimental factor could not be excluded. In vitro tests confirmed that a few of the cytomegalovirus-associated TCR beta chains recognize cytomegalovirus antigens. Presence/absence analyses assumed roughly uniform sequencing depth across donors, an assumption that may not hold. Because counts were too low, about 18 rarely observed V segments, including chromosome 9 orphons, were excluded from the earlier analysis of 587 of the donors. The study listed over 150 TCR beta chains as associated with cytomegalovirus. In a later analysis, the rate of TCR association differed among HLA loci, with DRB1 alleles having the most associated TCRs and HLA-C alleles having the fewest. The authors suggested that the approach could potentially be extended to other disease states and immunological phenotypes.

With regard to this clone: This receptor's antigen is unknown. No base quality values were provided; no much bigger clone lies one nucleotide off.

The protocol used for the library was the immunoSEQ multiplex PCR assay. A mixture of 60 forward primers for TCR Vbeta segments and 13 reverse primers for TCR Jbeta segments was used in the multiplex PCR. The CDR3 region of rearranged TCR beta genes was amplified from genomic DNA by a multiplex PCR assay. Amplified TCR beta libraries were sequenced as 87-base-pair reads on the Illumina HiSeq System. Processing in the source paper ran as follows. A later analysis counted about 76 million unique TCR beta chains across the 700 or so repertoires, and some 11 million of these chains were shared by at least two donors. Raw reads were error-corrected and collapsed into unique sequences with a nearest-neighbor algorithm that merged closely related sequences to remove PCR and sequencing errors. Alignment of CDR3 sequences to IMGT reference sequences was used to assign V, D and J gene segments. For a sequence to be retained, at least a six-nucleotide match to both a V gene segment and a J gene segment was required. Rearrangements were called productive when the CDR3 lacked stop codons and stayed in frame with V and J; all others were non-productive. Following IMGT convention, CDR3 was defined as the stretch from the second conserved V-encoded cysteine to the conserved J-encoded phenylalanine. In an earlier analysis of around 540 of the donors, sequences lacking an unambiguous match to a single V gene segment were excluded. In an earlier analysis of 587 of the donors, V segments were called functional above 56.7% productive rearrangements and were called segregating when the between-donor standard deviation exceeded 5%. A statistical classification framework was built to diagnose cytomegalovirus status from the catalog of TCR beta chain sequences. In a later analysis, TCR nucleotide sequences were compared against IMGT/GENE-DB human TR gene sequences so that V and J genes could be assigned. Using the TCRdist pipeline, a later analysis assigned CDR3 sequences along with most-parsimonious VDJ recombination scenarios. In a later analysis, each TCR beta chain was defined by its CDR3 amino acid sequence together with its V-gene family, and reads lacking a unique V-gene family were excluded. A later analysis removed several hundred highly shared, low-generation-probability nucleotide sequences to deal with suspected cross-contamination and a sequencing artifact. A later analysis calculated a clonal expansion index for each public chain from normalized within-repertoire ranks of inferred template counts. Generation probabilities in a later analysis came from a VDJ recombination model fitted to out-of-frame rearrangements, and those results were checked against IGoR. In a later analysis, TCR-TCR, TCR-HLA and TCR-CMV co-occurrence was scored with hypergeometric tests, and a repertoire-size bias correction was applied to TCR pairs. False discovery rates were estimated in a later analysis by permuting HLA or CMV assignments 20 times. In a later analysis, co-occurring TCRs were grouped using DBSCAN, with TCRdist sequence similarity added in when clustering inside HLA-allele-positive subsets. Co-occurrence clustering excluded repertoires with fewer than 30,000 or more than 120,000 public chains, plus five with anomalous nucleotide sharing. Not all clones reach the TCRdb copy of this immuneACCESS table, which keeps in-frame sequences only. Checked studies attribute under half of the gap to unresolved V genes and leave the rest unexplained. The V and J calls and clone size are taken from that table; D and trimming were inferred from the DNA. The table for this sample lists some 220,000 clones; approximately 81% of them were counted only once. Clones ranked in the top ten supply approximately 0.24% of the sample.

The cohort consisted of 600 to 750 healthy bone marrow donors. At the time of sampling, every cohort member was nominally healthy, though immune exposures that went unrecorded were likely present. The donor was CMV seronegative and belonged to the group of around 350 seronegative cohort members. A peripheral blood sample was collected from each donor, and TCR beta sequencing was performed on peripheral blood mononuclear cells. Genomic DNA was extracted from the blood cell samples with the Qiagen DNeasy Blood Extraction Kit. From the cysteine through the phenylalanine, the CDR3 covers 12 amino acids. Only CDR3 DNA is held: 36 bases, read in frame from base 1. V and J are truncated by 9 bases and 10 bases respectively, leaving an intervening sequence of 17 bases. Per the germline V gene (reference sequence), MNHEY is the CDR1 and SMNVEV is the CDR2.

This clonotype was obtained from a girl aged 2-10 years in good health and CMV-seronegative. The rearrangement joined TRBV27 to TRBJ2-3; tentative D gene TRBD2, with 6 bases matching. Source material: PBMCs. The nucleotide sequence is TGTGCCAGAGGAGGGTTGGTGTCGGCGCAGTATTTT. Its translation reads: CARGGLVSAQYF.